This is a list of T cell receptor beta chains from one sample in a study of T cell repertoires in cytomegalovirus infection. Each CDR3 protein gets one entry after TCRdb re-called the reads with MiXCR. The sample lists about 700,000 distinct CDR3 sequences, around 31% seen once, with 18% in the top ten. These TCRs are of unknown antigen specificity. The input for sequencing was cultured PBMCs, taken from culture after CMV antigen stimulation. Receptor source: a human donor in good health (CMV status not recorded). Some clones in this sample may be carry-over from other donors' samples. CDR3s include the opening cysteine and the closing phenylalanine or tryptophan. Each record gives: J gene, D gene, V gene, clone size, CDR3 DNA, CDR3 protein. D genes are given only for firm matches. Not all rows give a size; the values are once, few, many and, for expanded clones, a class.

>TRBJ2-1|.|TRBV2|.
TGTGCCAGCAGTGAAGGGACCGGGCCTCAGCGGGAGCAGTTCTTC
CASSEGTGPQREQFF
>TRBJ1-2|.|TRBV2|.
TGTGCCAGCAGTGTCGTGGGCTTATCTATGGGCTACACCTTC
CASSVVGLSMGYTF
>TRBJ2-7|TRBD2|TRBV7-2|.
TGTGCCAGCAGAACCCTAGCGGGGGGCACCTACGAGCAGTACTTC
CASRTLAGGTYEQYF
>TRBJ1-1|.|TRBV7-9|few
TGTGCCAGCAGCCCACAATGGACTGAAGCTTTCTTT
CASSPQWTEAFF
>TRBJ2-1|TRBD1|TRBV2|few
TGTGCCAGTTTAGACAGGGGTGGCAATGAGCAGTTCTTC
CASLDRGGNEQFF
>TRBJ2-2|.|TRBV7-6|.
TGTGCCAGCAGCTCCAAAAGGCAGACCGGGGAGCTGTTTTTT
CASSSKRQTGELFF
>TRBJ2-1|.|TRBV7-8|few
TGTGCCAGCACCCCGTTGCTCCTTTATTCCTACAATGAGCAGTTCTTC
CASTPLLLYSYNEQFF
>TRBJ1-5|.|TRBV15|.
TGTGCCACCAGCAGAGATTGGGGGGACTATAGCAATCAGCCCCAGCATTTT
CATSRDWGDYSNQPQHF
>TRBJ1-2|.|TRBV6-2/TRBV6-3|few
TGTGCCAGCCGGACCGGAGGGCTGTCGGGCTATGGCTACACCTTC
CASRTGGLSGYGYTF
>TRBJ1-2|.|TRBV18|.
TGTGCCAGCTCGGCGGACAACCTGCCTGGGGATGGCTACACCTTC
CASSADNLPGDGYTF
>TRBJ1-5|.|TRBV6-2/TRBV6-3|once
TGTGCCAGCAGAACCCGACAGGTGTATCAGCCCCAGCATTTT
CASRTRQVYQPQHF
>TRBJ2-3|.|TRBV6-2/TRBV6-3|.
TGTGCCAGCAGTTACACGCACAGCACAGATACGCAGTATTTT
CASSYTHSTDTQYF
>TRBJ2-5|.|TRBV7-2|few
TGTGCCAGCACCCTATTCGGGGGCCCCCAAGAGACCCAGTACTTC
CASTLFGGPQETQYF
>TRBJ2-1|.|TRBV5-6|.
TGTGCCAGCAGCCCCGCTAGGAATGAGCAGTTCTTC
CASSPARNEQFF
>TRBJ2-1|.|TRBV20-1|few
TGCAGTGCTAGGCCGGGGAGCGACCATGAGCAGTTCTTC
CSARPGSDHEQFF
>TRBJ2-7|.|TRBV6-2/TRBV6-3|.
TGTGCCAGCAGTTATCTCTCAGGAACCAACGACGAGCAGTACTTC
CASSYLSGTNDEQYF
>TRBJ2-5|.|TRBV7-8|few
TGTGCCAGCAGCTTAGTCGGGGGGCCCTTATCGGAGACCCAGTACTTC
CASSLVGGPLSETQYF
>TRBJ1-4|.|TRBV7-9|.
TGTGCCAGCAGCCACCCCGCGGGGAGGAGTGAAAAACTGTTTTTT
CASSHPAGRSEKLFF
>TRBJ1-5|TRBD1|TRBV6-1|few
TGTGCCAGCAGCCGCACCGACAGGGACCAGCCCCAGCATTTT
CASSRTDRDQPQHF
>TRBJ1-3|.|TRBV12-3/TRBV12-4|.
TGTGCCAGCAGTTTTTCCCGAGGAAACACCATATATTTT
CASSFSRGNTIYF
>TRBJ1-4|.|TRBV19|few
TGTGCCAGTAGTACCCGACAGGAGGTAGCTGAAAAACTGTTTTTT
CASSTRQEVAEKLFF
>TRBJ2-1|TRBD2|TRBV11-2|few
TGTGCCAGCAGCTTAGCCCTGCGGGGGAGCGGCAAATATAATGAGCAGTTCTTC
CASSLALRGSGKYNEQFF
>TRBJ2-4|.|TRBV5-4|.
TGTGCCAGCAGCTTGGGGGGAGACAAAAACATTCAGTACTTC
CASSLGGDKNIQYF
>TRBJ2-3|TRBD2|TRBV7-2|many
TGTGCCAGCGGCAGACTAGCGGGTCCTTTCACAGATACGCAGTATTTT
CASGRLAGPFTDTQYF
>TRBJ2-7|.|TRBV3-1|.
TGTGCCAGCAGCCGGCGACCGCTCGAGCAGTACTTC
CASSRRPLEQYF
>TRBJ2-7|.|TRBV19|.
TGTGCCAGTACCAGGGTTACCAGGGGACGCGAGCAGTACTTC
CASTRVTRGREQYF
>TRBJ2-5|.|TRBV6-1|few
TGTGCCAGCAGTGACCGGCCTGGCGGGGACCAAGAGACCCAGTACTTC
CASSDRPGGDQETQYF
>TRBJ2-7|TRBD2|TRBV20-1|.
TGCAGTGCCCTCCCCGGGGGGTACTCCTACGAGCAGTACTTC
CSALPGGYSYEQYF
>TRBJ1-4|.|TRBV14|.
TGTGCCAGCAGCCCACTTTGGGGGAATGAAAAACTGTTTTTT
CASSPLWGNEKLFF
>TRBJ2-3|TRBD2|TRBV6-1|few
TGTGCCAGCAGTCCTTTAGCGGGGCTCACAGATACGCAGTATTTT
CASSPLAGLTDTQYF
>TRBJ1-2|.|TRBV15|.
TGTGCCACCAGCAGAGATATTCCGGGACGTTGGTCGGAAGGCTACACCTTC
CATSRDIPGRWSEGYTF
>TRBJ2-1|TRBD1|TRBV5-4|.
TGTGCCAGCAGCTTAGGGGGCTCAAATGACAATGAGCAGTTCTTC
CASSLGGSNDNEQFF
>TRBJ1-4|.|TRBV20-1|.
TGCAGTGCTAGAGTGTGGGCACAGAGCGGTGAAAAACTGTTTTTT
CSARVWAQSGEKLFF
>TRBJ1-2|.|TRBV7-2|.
TGTGCCAGCAGCTCCTACCAGGGTGCCTATGGCTACACCTTC
CASSSYQGAYGYTF
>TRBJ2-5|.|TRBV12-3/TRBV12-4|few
TGTGCCAGCAGAGCCTCCGCTAGCGCCTGGGGGATTAAAGAGACCCAGTACTTC
CASRASASAWGIKETQYF
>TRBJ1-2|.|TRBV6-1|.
TGTGCCAGCAGTTGGGACAACTATGGCTACACCTTC
CASSWDNYGYTF
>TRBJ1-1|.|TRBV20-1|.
TGCAGTGCTAGCGAGGGGACTGAAGCTTTCTTT
CSASEGTEAFF
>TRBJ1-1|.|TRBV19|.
TGTGCCAGTATGCCCCTTGACAGGCTGAGCACTGAAGCTTTCTTT
CASMPLDRLSTEAFF
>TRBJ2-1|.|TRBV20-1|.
TGCAGTGCTACGACCGGGCCGAGCTCCTACAATGAGCAGTTCTTC
CSATTGPSSYNEQFF
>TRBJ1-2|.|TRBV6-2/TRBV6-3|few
TGTGCCAGCAGTTACTCGATCGGGCTGTTCACCTTC
CASSYSIGLFTF
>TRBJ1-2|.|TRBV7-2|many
TGTGCCAGCAGCTTCCAAGGACAGACATCGGTTGGCTACACCTTC
CASSFQGQTSVGYTF
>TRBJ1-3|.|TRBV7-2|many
TGTGCCAGCAGCTTACGGCAATCTGGAAACACCATATATTTT
CASSLRQSGNTIYF
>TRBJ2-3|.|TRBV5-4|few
TGTGCCAGCAGCTTGAGGATTTCGGGCACAGATACGCAGTATTTT
CASSLRISGTDTQYF
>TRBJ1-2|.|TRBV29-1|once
TGCAGCGTTCCCCTAATCTATGGCTACACCTTC
CSVPLIYGYTF
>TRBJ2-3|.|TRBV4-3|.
TGCGCCAGCAGCCAGCGGAGGGGGGATACGCAGTATTTT
CASSQRRGDTQYF
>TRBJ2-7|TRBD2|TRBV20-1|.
TGCAGTGCTAGGAGTAGCGGGGGCCTTACAAGCCGGCAGTACTTC
CSARSSGGLTSRQYF
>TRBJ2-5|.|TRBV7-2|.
TGTGCCAGCAGCCGAAATACCAAAGGAGAGACCCAGTACTTC
CASSRNTKGETQYF
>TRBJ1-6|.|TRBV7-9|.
TGTGCCAGCAGCTTAAACGCTAATAATTCACCCCTCCACTTT
CASSLNANNSPLHF
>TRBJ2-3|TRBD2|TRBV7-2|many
TGTGCCAGCAGCTTAGTTTCCAGCGGGAGTGGGGATACGCAGTATTTT
CASSLVSSGSGDTQYF
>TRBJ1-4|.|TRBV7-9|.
TGTGCCAGCAGCTTAGTCCCCAGGTTAAATGAAAAACTGTTTTTT
CASSLVPRLNEKLFF
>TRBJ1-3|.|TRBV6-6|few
TGTGCCAGCAGTTACTCTGCGGGGGCTTCAGGAAACACCATATATTTT
CASSYSAGASGNTIYF
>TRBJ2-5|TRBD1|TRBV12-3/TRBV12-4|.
TGTGCCAGCAGTTTTGGGACAGGGGGTACCCAGTACTTC
CASSFGTGGTQYF
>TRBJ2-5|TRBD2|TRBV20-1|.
TGCAGTGCTAGTTGGCGGCGGGGGGAAGAGACCCAGTACTTC
CSASWRRGEETQYF
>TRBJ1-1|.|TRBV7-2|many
TGTGCCAGCAGCCTCGGGGTCCCTGCGTTAGGCGCTGAAGCTTTCTTT
CASSLGVPALGAEAFF
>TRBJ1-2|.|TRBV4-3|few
TGCGCCAGCAGCCGTGGGGCCTATGGCTACACCTTC
CASSRGAYGYTF